These T cell receptor beta chains were read from a single sample in a study of T cell repertoires in cytomegalovirus infection. A single record per CDR3 protein comes from TCRdb applying MiXCR to the reads. The table records 200,000 or so distinct CDR3 sequences, over 25% of them present only once. Source material: PBMCs. These receptors all come from a human donor in good health (CMV status not recorded). Some clones in this sample may be carry-over from other donors' samples. The CDR3 runs from the conserved cysteine through the conserved F or W. D genes are given only for firm matches. A row's size may be missing; if present it is once, few, many or a size class.

TRBD2	TRBV5-4	NA	TRBJ2-2	TGTGCCAGCAGCCGGGAGGGCACCGGGGAGCTGTTTTTT	CASSREGTGELFF
NA	TRBV12-3/TRBV12-4	many	TRBJ2-7	TGTGCCAGCAGTCAAGCGAGCTACGAGCAGTACTTC	CASSQASYEQYF
TRBD1	TRBV15	few	TRBJ1-6	TGTGCCACCAGCAGAGCCTCAGGGGGTGCGGCACCCCTCCACTTT	CATSRASGGAAPLHF
NA	TRBV7-2	few	TRBJ2-6	TGTGCCAGCAGCTTAGACGGATCTGGGGCCAACGTCCTGACTTTC	CASSLDGSGANVLTF
NA	TRBV7-2	many	TRBJ1-1	TGTGCCAGCAGCCTCATTAGTCGAATCATGAACACTGAAGCTTTCTTT	CASSLISRIMNTEAFF
NA	TRBV12-3/TRBV12-4	NA	TRBJ2-3	TGTGCCAGCAGTGGGGACTCCGGTTGGTTGGATACGCAGTATTTT	CASSGDSGWLDTQYF
NA	TRBV20-1	few	TRBJ1-1	TGCAGTGCTAGAGACTCCCGGACTCGGGGCACTGAAGCTTTCTTT	CSARDSRTRGTEAFF
TRBD1	TRBV15	many	TRBJ1-2	TGTGCCACCAGCAGAGTCCCAATCCGGGACAGGGACGGTGGCTACACCTTC	CATSRVPIRDRDGGYTF
NA	TRBV4-1	few	TRBJ1-5	TGCGCCAGCAGCCAAGATCGAAGGACCAATCAGCCCCAGCATTTT	CASSQDRRTNQPQHF
NA	TRBV7-2	many	TRBJ1-5	TGTGCCAGCAGCTTAACACCAAACGTGGGCAATCAGCCCCAGCATTTT	CASSLTPNVGNQPQHF
NA	TRBV10-3	NA	TRBJ2-7	TGTGCCACCCTACAGGTGGCTTCCTACGAGCAGTACTTC	CATLQVASYEQYF
TRBD2	TRBV7-2	few	TRBJ2-4	TGTGCCAGCAGCTTAGGCGGGGGGCAGGTGTACATTCAGTACTTC	CASSLGGGQVYIQYF